This T cell receptor beta chain was found in a study of cytomegalovirus exposure and HLA in healthy donors. Overall study context: When 398 donors were genotyped, more than 70% of them were found to fall in the Caucasian-associated ancestry cluster.

V shed 4 bases and J shed 1 base, with 7 bases lying between them. In germline, CDR1 is LNHDA, CDR2 SQIVND (reference sequence). This CDR3 has 13 residues. Study-wide results and caveats: Rarity characterized most TCR sequences, yet some public TCRs appeared in many donors.

Researchers ran the PCR with 60 Vbeta and 13 Jbeta primers. Generated by immunoSEQ multiplex PCR, the TCRdb table keeps only in-frame clones and is missing some. The table shows under 250,000 clones, with roughly 78% occurring only once. Of note for this clone: No antigen is known for it.

The TCR originated in a boy younger than 18 in good health and CMV-seronegative. Input material: PBMCs. The chain employs TRBV19 and TRBJ1-1; no clear D gene. Here the CDR3 reads CASSNAPNTEAFF. The CDR3 DNA follows: TGTGCCAGTAGTAACGCGCCGAACACTGAAGCTTTCTTT.